This T cell receptor beta chain was captured by sequencing in a study of T cell repertoires in cytomegalovirus infection. In the study overall: Based on public TCR beta signatures, there were indications of CMV infection and of a matching HLA type.

General observations from the study: HLA-C-restricted TCR beta clonotypes specific for CMV led the ex vivo response.

This clonotype has a handful of counts. Its target is unknown. TCRdb used MiXCR to reprocess the reads, holding one entry per CDR3 protein. The table shows about 500,000 distinct CDR3 sequences, with 25% to 35% occurring only once. The CDR3 is 15 amino acids. Germline CDR1 and CDR2: SGHTA and FQGNSA. The V segment lost 1 base and the J segment 8 bases; nucleotides outside the gene matches: 7. This chain connects TRBV7-2 to TRBJ2-3; 9 bases agree with TRBD1. The material sequenced was cultured PBMCs, taken from culture after CMV antigen stimulation. This sequence originates from a human donor in good health (CMV status not recorded). Some clones in this sample may be carry-over from other donors' samples. CDR3 residues: CASSLVGDREGTQYF. The CDR3 bases are TGTGCCAGCAGCTTAGTAGGGGACAGGGAGGGTACGCAGTATTTT.